Following are 10 T cell receptor beta chains from one sample sequenced in a study of T cells expressing NK-cell markers. TCRdb processed the 5' RACE reads again and assigns one entry to each CDR3 protein, with no DNA. The table for this sample gives about 260,000 distinct CDR3 sequences. Sequencing was performed on blood T cells: a sorted CD56 or NKG2C T cell subset, CD4+ or CD8+ T cells, or bulk PBMC T cells (not recorded which). Receptor source: a woman between 18 and 70 years old in good health.

V gene TRBV20-1 combines with J gene TRBJ2-3; TCRdb's D call, TRBD2, is unchecked because there is no DNA. The CDR3 runs to 17 residues. From germline, CDR1 is DFQATT and CDR2 SNEGSKA (reference sequence). CDR3: CSATGARSGLSTDTQYF.

J is TRBJ2-5 and V is TRBV7-2. CDR1 is SGHTA, CDR2 FQGNSA, per germline. This CDR3 is 14 amino acids long. CDR3 protein: CASSSSGSQETQYF. Full variable domain (missing parts from reference TRBV7-2 and TRBJ2-5): GAGVSQSPSNKVTEKGKDVELRCDPISGHTALYWYRQSLGQGLEFLIYFQGNSAPDKSGLPSDRFSAERTGGSVSTLTIQRTQQEDSAVYLCASSSSGSQETQYFGPGTRLLVL.

The rearrangement joins TRBV11-2 to TRBJ2-1; TCRdb's D call, TRBD2, is unchecked because there is no DNA. This CDR3 is built from 18 residues. The germline CDR1 and CDR2 sequences are SGHAT and FQNNGV. The CDR3 loop is CASNVGGLASSSYNEQFF.

V is TRBV11-2 and J is TRBJ1-1. The CDR3 length is 15 residues. From germline, CDR1 is SGHAT and CDR2 FQNNGV. CDR3 residues: CASSFSPGSNTEAFF.

The chain has TRBV6-1 and TRBJ1-6. In germline, CDR1 is MNHNS, CDR2 SASEGT. The CDR3 extends over 14 amino acids. The CDR3: CASSVGDKHSPLHF.

The V call is TRBV12-3 or TRBV12-4, the J call TRBJ2-5; TCRdb reports TRBD1, a call that lacks DNA to check it against. CDR3 length: 14 residues. The CDR3 reads CASSHRGGGETQYF.

CDR3: CASSLDLGWSSGNTIYF. The V call is TRBV11-2, the J call TRBJ1-3. This CDR3 region has 17 residues. CDR1 and CDR2 from the germline V gene are SGHAT and FQNNGV.

The chain uses TRBV7-2 and TRBJ2-2; TCRdb picks TRBD2, but there is no DNA to check that call. Germline CDR1 is SGHTA and CDR2 is FQGNSA. The CDR3 consists of 17 residues. The chain's CDR3 is CASSLGGQRRNTGELFF.

V usage is TRBV20-1 and J usage is TRBJ1-1. Germline V gives CDR1 DFQATT, CDR2 SNEGSKA (reference sequence). The CDR3 runs 12 residues. The CDR3 spells CSASSLGFELVF.

This chain joins TRBV5-1 and TRBJ1-1; the D gene TCRdb calls, TRBD1, cannot be checked with no DNA. The length of the CDR3 is 15 residues. CDR1 is SGHRS and CDR2 is YFSETQ in the germline V gene. The chain's CDR3 is CATGTGDILNTEAFF.